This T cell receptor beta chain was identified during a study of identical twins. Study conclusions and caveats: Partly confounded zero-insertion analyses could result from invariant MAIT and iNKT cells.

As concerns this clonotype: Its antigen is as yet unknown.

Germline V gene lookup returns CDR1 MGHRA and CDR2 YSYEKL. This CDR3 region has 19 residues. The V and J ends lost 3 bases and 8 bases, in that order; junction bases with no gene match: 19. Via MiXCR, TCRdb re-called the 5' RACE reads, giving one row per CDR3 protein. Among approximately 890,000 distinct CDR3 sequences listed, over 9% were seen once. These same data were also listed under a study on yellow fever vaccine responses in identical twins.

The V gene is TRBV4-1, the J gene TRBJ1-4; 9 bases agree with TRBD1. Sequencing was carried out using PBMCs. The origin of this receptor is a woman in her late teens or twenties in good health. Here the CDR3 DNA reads TGCGCCAGCAGCCAGCCTCCTACGGGACAGGGTGTGCCGCGCGAAAAACTGTTTTTT. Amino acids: CASSQPPTGQGVPREKLFF.